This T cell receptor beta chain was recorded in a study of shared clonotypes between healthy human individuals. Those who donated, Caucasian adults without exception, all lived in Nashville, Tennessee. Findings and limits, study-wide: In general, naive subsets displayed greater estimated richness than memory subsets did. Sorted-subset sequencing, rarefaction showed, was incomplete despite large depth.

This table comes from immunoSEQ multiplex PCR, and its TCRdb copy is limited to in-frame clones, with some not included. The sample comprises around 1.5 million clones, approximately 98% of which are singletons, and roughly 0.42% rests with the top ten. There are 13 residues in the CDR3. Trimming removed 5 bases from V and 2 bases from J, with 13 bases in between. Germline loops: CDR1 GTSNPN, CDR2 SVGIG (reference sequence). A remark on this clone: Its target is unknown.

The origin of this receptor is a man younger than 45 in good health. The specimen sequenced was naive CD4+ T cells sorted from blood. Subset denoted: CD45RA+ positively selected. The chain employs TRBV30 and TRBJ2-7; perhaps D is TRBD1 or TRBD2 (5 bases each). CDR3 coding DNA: TGTGCCTGGCTCGCGAGGGGCCCCTACGAGCAGTACTTC. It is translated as CAWLARGPYEQYF. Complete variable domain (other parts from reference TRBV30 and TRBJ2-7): SQTIHQWPATLVQPVGSPLSLECTVEGTSNPNLYWYRQAAGRGLQLLFYSVGIGQISSEVPQNLSASRPQDRQFILSSKKLLLSDSGFYLCAWLARGPYEQYFGPGTRLTVT.